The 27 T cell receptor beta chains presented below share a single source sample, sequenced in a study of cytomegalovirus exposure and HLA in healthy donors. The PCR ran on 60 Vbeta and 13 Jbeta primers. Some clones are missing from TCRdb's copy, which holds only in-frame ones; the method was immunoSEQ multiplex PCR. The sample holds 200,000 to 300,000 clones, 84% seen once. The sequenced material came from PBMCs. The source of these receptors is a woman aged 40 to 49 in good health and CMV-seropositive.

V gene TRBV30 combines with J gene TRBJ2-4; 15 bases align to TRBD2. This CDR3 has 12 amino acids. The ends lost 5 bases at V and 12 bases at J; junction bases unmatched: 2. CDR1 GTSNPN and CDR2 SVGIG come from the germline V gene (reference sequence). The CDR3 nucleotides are TGTGCCTGGGGGACTAGCGGGAGGAATCAGTACTTC. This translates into CAWGTSGRNQYF. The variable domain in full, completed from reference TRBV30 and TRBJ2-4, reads SQTIHQWPATLVQPVGSPLSLECTVEGTSNPNLYWYRQAAGRGLQLLFYSVGIGQISSEVPQNLSASRPQDRQFILSSKKLLLSDSGFYLCAWGTSGRNQYFGAGTRLSVL.

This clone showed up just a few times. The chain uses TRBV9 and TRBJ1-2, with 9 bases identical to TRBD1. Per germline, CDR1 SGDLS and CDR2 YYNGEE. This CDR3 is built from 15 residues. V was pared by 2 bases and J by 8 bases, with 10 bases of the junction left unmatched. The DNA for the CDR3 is TGTGCCAGCAGCGTCTTGGGACAGGGCAGAGGGGGCTACACCTTC. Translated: CASSVLGQGRGGYTF.

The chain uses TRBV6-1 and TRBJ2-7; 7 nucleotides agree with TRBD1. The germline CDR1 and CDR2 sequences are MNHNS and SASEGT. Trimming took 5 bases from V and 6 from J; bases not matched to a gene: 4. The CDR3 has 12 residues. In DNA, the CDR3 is TGTGCCAGCAGTTTGGACAGGCCCGAGCAGTACTTC. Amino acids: CASSLDRPEQYF.

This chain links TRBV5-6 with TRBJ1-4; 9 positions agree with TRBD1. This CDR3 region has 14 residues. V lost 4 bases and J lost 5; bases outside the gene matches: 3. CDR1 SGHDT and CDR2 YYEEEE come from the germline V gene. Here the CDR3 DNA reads TGTGCCAGCAGCCTCGGGACAGGGAATGAAAAACTGTTTTTT. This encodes CASSLGTGNEKLFF.

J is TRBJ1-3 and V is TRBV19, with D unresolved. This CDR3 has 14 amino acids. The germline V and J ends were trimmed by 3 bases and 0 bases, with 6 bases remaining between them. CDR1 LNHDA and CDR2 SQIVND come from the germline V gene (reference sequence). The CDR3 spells CASSIGDSGNTIYF. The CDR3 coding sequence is TGTGCCAGTAGTATCGGTGACTCTGGAAACACCATATATTTT.

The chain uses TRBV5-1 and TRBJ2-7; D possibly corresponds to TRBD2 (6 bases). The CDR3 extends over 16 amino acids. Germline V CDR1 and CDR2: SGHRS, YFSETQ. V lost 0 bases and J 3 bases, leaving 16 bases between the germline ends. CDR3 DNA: TGCGCCAGCAGCTTGGATGGTCTAGCGAGTGTCTACGAGCAGTACTTC. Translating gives CASSLDGLASVYEQYF.

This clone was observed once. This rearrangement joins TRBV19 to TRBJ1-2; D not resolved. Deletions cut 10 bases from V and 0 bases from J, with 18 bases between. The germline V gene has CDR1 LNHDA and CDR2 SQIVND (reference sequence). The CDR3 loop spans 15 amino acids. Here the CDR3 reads CATNDKTGANYGYTF. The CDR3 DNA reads TGTGCCACCAACGATAAGACGGGAGCTAACTATGGCTACACCTTC.

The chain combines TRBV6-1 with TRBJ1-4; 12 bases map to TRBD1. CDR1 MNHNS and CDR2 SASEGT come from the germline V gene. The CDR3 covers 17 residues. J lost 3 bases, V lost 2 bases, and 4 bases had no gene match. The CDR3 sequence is CASSERDRGRANEKLFF. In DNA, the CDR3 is TGTGCCAGCAGTGAAAGGGACAGGGGGCGGGCTAATGAAAAACTGTTTTTT.

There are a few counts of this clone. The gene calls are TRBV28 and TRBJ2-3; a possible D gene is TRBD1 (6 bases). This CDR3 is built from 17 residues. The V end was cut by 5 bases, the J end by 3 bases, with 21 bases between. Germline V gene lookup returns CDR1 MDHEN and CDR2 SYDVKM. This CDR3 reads CASSPRDGSQGTDTQYF. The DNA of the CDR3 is TGTGCCAGCAGTCCCCGGGACGGAAGTCAGGGGACAGATACGCAGTATTTT.

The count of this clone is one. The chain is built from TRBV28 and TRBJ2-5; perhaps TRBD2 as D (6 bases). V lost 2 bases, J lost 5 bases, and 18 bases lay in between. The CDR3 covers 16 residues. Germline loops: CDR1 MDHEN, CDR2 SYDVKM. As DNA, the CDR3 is TGTGCCAGCAGTTTACAGGGAAATCGGGAGCGGGAGACCCAGTACTTC. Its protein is CASSLQGNRERETQYF.

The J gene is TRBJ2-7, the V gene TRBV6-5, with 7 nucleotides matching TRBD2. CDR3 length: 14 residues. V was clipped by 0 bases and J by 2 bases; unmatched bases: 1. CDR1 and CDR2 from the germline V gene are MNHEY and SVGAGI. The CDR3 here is CASSYSGLAYEQYF. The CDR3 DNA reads TGTGCCAGCAGTTACTCAGGACTAGCCTACGAGCAGTACTTC.

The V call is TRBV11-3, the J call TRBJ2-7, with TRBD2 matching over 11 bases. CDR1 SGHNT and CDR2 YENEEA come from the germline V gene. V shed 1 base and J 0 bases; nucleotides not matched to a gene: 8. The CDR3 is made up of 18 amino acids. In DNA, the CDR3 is TGTGCCAGCAGCTTAGCTGGGACTAGCGGAAGGAGCTCCTACGAGCAGTACTTC. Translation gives CASSLAGTSGRSSYEQYF.

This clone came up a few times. The CDR3 region is CASSSIRTGSSGANVLTF. The CDR3 nucleotides are TGTGCCAGCAGTTCGATTAGGACAGGGAGCTCTGGGGCCAACGTCCTGACTTTC. The chain couples TRBV2 to TRBJ2-6; 8 positions agree with TRBD1. This CDR3 is built from 18 residues. V shed 5 bases and J 0 bases; nucleotides not matched to a gene: 9. The V gene's germline CDR1 is SNHLY and CDR2 FYNNEI.

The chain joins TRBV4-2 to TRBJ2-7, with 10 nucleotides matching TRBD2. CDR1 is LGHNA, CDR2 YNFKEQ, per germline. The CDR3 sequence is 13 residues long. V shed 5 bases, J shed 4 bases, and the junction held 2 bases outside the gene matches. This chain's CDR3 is CASSGTSEYEQYF. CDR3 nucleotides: TGTGCCAGCAGCGGGACTAGCGAGTACGAGCAGTACTTC.

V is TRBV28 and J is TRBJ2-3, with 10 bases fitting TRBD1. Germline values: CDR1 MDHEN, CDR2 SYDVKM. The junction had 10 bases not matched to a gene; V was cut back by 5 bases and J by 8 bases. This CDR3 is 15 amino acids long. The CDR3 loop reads CASSPLDRDRGTQYF. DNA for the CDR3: TGTGCCAGCAGTCCGCTGGACAGGGACAGGGGTACGCAGTATTTT.

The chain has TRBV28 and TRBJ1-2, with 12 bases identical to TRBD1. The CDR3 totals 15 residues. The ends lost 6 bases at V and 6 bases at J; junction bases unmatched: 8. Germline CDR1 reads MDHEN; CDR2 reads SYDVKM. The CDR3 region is CASRGQGALANGYTF. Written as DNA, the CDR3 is TGTGCCAGCAGGGGACAGGGGGCGCTGGCCAATGGCTACACCTTC.

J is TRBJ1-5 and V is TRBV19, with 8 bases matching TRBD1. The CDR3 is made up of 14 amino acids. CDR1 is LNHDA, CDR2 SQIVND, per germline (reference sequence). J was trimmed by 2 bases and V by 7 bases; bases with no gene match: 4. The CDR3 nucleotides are TGTGCCAGTACTCCGGACAGGGGCAATCAGCCCCAGCATTTT. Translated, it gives CASTPDRGNQPQHF.

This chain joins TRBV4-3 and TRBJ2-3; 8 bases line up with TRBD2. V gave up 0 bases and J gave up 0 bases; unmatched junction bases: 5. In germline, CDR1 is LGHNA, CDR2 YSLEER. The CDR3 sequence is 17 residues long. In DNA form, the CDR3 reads TGCGCCAGCAGCCAAGAATGGGGCGGGAGGAGCACAGATACGCAGTATTTT. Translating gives CASSQEWGGRSTDTQYF.

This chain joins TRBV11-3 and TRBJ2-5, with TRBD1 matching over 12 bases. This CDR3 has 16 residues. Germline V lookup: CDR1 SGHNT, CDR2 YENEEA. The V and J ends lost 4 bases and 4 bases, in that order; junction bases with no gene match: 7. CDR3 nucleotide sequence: TGTGCCAGCAGCTCAACCGGGACAGGGGGCAGAGAGACCCAGTACTTC. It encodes CASSSTGTGGRETQYF.

The CDR3: CASSLNRDFYGYTF. The CDR3 bases are TGTGCCAGCAGCTTAAACAGGGATTTCTATGGCTACACCTTC. The chain recombines TRBV5-5 with TRBJ1-2; perhaps TRBD1 as D (6 bases). This CDR3 region has 14 residues. The germline V and J ends were trimmed by 2 bases and 4 bases, with 12 bases remaining between them. CDR1 and CDR2 (germline): SGHKS, YYEKEE (reference sequence). Variable domain in full (rest from reference TRBV5-5 and TRBJ1-2): DAGVTQSPTHLIKTRGQQVTLRCSPISGHKSVSWYQQVLGQGPQFIFQYYEKEERGRGNFPDRFSARQFPNYSSELNVNALLLGDSALYLCASSLNRDFYGYTFGSGTRLTVV.

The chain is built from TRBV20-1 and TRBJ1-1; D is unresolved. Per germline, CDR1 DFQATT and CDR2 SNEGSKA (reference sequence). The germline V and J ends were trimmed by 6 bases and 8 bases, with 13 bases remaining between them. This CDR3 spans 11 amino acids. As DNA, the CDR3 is TGCAGTGCGTTTGAGTGGAGGGAAGCTTTCTTT. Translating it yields CSAFEWREAFF.

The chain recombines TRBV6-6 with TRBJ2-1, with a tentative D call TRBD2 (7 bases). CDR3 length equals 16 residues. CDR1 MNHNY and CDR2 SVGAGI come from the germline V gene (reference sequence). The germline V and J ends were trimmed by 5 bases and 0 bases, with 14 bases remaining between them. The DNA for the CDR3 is TGTGCCAGCAGTACGGGGGGCGGGAGCTCCTACAATGAGCAGTTCTTC. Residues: CASSTGGGSSYNEQFF.

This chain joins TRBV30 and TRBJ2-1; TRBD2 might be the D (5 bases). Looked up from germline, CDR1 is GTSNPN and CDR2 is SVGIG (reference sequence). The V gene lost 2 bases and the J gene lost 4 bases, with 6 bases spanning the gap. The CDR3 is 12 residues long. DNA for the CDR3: TGTGCCTGGAGTAGAGGGTACAATGAGCAGTTCTTC. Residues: CAWSRGYNEQFF.

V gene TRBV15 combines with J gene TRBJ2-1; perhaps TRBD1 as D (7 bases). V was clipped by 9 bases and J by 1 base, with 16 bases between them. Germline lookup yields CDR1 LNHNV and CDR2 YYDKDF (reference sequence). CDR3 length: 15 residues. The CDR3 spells CATRQGLGSYNEQFF. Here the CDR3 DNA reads TGTGCCACTAGACAGGGACTCGGGTCCTACAATGAGCAGTTCTTC.

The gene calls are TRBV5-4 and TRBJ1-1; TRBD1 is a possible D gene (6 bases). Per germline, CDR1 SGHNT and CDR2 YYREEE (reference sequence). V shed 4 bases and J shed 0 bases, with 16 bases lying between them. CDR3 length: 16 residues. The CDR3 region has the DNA TGTGCCAGCAGCCAAGGTCTGGGGGCTCTGAACACTGAAGCTTTCTTT. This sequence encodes CASSQGLGALNTEAFF.

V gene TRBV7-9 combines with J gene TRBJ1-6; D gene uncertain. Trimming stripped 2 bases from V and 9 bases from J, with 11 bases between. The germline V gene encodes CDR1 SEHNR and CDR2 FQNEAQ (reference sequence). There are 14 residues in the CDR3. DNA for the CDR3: TGTGCCAGCAGCTTACAATCGGCGGCTTCACCCCTCCACTTT. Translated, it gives CASSLQSAASPLHF.

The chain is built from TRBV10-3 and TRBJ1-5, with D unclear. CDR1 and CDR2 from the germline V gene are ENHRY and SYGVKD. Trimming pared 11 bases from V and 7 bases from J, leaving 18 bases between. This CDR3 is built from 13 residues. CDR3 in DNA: TGTGCCTCAGGAGGAGTCGAAGGGCAGCCCCAGCATTTT. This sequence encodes CASGGVEGQPQHF.